The next 15 T cell receptor beta chains were all read from a single sample in a study of T-cell memory formation after mild COVID-19. TCRdb redid the calling of the 5' RACE reads with MiXCR, one entry per CDR3 protein. The profile shows just over 350,000 distinct CDR3 sequences, approximately 15% of them singletons. The source material was PBMCs or a T cell subset sorted from them (not recorded which). The receptors stem from a man between 18 and 29 years old who had mild COVID-19 (a few samples of this study predate the infection). Cell type and time point are not known.

This clonotype was seen more than once but under ten times. V usage is TRBV5-1 and J usage is TRBJ2-5; D might be TRBD2 (6 bases). The V end lost 7 bases, the J end lost 5 bases, and 18 bases lay between the germline ends. The germline gives CDR1 SGHRS, CDR2 YFSETQ. The length of the CDR3 is 14 residues. Written as DNA, the CDR3 is TGCGCCAGCTCAACCCAAGCGGGCGCGGAGACCCAGTACTTC. Translating gives CASSTQAGAETQYF. The entire variable domain, with the rest obtained from reference TRBV5-1 and TRBJ2-5, is as follows: KAGVTQTPRYLIKTRGQQVTLSCSPISGHRSVSWYQQTPGQGLQFLFEYFSETQRNKGNFPGRFSGRQFSNSRSEMNVSTLELGDSALYLCASSTQAGAETQYFGPGTRLLVL.

This clonotype has a handful of counts. The chain has TRBV7-2 and TRBJ1-2; 9 bases fit TRBD1. The length of the CDR3 is 14 residues. The germline gives CDR1 SGHTA, CDR2 FQGNSA. The trim removed 5 bases at V and 3 bases at J, leaving 4 bases unmatched. CDR3 loop: CASSRDRGDYGYTF. The CDR3 bases are TGTGCCAGCAGCCGAGACAGGGGGGACTATGGCTACACCTTC. Together with reference TRBV7-2 and TRBJ1-2, the CDR3 gives the full variable domain: GAGVSQSPSNKVTEKGKDVELRCDPISGHTALYWYRQSLGQGLEFLIYFQGNSAPDKSGLPSDRFSAERTGGSVSTLTIQRTQQEDSAVYLCASSRDRGDYGYTFGSGTRLTVV.

This clonotype appeared a few times. CDR3 in DNA: TGTGCCAGCAGATGGACTAGCACGTGGACTGAAGCTTTCTTT. It encodes CASRWTSTWTEAFF. The gene calls are TRBV12-3 or TRBV12-4 and TRBJ1-1; D gene unclear. The ends were cut back, 6 bases at V and 5 bases at J, with 16 bases in the middle. This CDR3 has 14 residues.

The rearrangement uses TRBV7-2 and TRBJ1-5; D unresolved. CDR1 and CDR2 from the germline V gene are SGHTA and FQGNSA. CDR3 length: 12 residues. V lost 6 bases and J 5 bases, leaving 8 bases between the germline ends. CDR3 region: CASSTFHQPQHF. The DNA of the CDR3 is TGTGCCAGCAGTACCTTTCATCAGCCCCAGCATTTT.

This clonotype was detected ten times or more. The V and J genes are TRBV3-1 and TRBJ2-7; D uncertain. The CDR3 extends over 15 amino acids. Deletions cut 4 bases from V and 0 bases from J, with 13 bases between. Per the germline V gene, CDR1 is LGHDT and CDR2 is YNNKEL (reference sequence). The CDR3 sequence is CASSPNPTSSYEQYF. The DNA for the CDR3 is TGTGCCAGCAGCCCTAACCCGACAAGCTCCTACGAGCAGTACTTC.

DNA of the CDR3: TGTGCCAGCAGTGGGAACAGGGCCTACACCGGGGAGCTGTTTTTT. Translated, it gives CASSGNRAYTGELFF. V gene TRBV6-1 combines with J gene TRBJ2-2, with D perhaps TRBD1 (6 bases). The germline V and J ends were trimmed by 4 bases and 3 bases, with 12 bases remaining between them. Germline V gene sequence: CDR1 MNHNS, CDR2 SASEGT. The CDR3 extends over 15 amino acids.

The chain carries TRBV10-3 and TRBJ1-1; D call uncertain. Trimming stripped 8 bases from V and 0 bases from J, with 16 bases between. Germline CDR1 ENHRY, CDR2 SYGVKD. The CDR3 is 15 residues long. The CDR3 DNA is TGTGCCATCCGTGGGTCTTCGTCTATGAACACTGAAGCTTTCTTT. It translates to CAIRGSSSMNTEAFF.

This clonotype was seen ten or more times. The CDR3 nucleotides read TGCGCCAGCAGCTTGGCCCCGGGGGTGGAGACCCAGTACTTC. Residues: CASSLAPGVETQYF. The J gene is TRBJ2-5, the V gene TRBV5-1, with D possibly TRBD2 on 6 matching bases. This CDR3 is 14 amino acids long. Germline-derived CDR1 and CDR2 are SGHRS and YFSETQ. V shed 0 bases and J shed 5 bases, with 11 bases lying between them.

The V and J genes are TRBV4-1 and TRBJ2-2; D ambiguous. Trimming removed 4 bases at V and 2 bases at J, with 11 bases between. This CDR3 is built from 15 residues. Per the germline V gene, CDR1 is MGHRA and CDR2 is YSYEKL. The CDR3 region has the DNA TGCGCCAGCAGCCCACGAGCCGATAACACCGGGGAGCTGTTTTTT. It specifies CASSPRADNTGELFF.

The genes are TRBV7-2 and TRBJ2-3; D may be TRBD2 (7 bases). Germline CDR1 and CDR2: SGHTA and FQGNSA. The CDR3 has 17 amino acids. V lost 8 bases to trimming and J lost 4 bases, with 25 bases between them. CDR3 region: CASFRGGTVTTADTQYF. In DNA form, the CDR3 reads TGTGCCAGCTTTAGGGGGGGTACTGTTACGACGGCAGATACGCAGTATTTT.

In this sample, this clonotype turned up a few times. This chain uses TRBV5-1 with TRBJ2-7, with unresolved D. Trimming shortened V by 0 bases and J by 6 bases, and 10 bases separated the two germline ends. The V gene's germline CDR1 is SGHRS and CDR2 YFSETQ. The length of the CDR3 is 13 residues. In nucleotides, the CDR3 is TGCGCCAGCAGCTTGGAGGCAGGCCTCGAGCAGTACTTC. This codes for CASSLEAGLEQYF.

This clonotype occurred a few times. The chain is built from TRBV20-1 and TRBJ1-5; no reliable D call. Germline CDR1 and CDR2: DFQATT and SNEGSKA (reference sequence). Deletions cut 5 bases from V and 5 bases from J, with 10 bases between. This CDR3 has 12 amino acids. The CDR3 sequence is CSAVRSDQPQHF. The CDR3 DNA is TGCAGTGCTGTGAGAAGCGATCAGCCCCAGCATTTT.

Turning to this clonotype: The junction departs from germline at one end; a sequencing error may be responsible. The chain combines TRBV5-1 with TRBJ2-7, with D possibly being TRBD2 (6 bases). Germline values: CDR1 SGHRS, CDR2 YFSETQ. This CDR3 has 14 amino acids. The CDR3 DNA reads as TGCGCCAGCAGCTTGGCGGGACTGCAGTACGGGCAGTACTTC. It codes for CASSLAGLQYGQYF.

The chain links TRBV4-3 to TRBJ1-1, with D perhaps matching TRBD1 (5 bases). Trimming stripped 5 bases from V and 4 bases from J, with 17 bases between. Germline CDR1 reads LGHNA; CDR2 reads YSLEER. The CDR3 runs to 15 residues. The chain's CDR3 is CASSGLGQGSTEAFF. CDR3 in DNA: TGCGCCAGCAGCGGATTAGGACAAGGGAGCACTGAAGCTTTCTTT.

This chain links TRBV5-4 with TRBJ1-6; D is unclear. Germline-derived CDR1 and CDR2 are SGHNT and YYREEE (reference sequence). CDR3 length: 16 amino acids. Trimming removed 0 bases from V and 8 bases from J, with 15 bases in between. The DNA for the CDR3 is TGTGCCAGCAGCTTGGGGCGCCTGCGGAAATATTCACCCCTCCACTTT. This codes for CASSLGRLRKYSPLHF.